Listed here are 18 T cell receptor beta chains from one sample, sequenced in a study of blood T cell repertoires in COVID-19. The protocol was immunoSEQ multiplex PCR, while the TCRdb copy is restricted to in-frame clones and leaves out a portion. The data show some 300,000 clones, just over 85% seen once. Sequenced material: PBMCs or T cells enriched from blood (not recorded which). These receptors were taken from a man aged 25-45 years who had recovered from COVID-19.

The V and J genes are TRBV10-1 and TRBJ2-2; 7 nucleotides line up with TRBD1. CDR1 and CDR2 from the germline V gene are WNHNN and SYGVQD (reference sequence). J gave up 3 bases and V 3 bases, and 7 bases lay outside the gene matches. CDR3 length equals 16 residues. DNA for the CDR3: TGCGCCAGCAGTGATCCGGGCAGGGGGTACACCGGGGAGCTGTTTTTT. Translated, it gives CASSDPGRGYTGELFF.

The rearrangement uses TRBV19 and TRBJ1-5, with D possibly being TRBD1 (5 bases). This CDR3 has 12 amino acids. The germline CDR1 and CDR2 sequences are LNHDA and SQIVND (reference sequence). The V gene lost 5 bases and the J gene lost 4 bases, with 6 bases spanning the gap. CDR3 bases: TGTGCCAGTAGTTCAGGGAATCAGCCCCAGCATTTT. Its protein is CASSSGNQPQHF.

The gene calls are TRBV27 and TRBJ2-1; possible D gene TRBD1, 6 bases. Germline CDR1 is MNHEY and CDR2 is SMNVEV (reference sequence). CDR3 length: 15 residues. Between the trimmed V and J ends, which lost 6 bases and 8 bases, there was a span of 20 bases. The CDR3 spells CASSLGTIGVYEQFF. The CDR3 nucleotides read TGTGCCAGCAGCCTAGGGACAATAGGAGTCTATGAGCAGTTCTTC.

The chain uses TRBV3-1 (or the pseudogene TRBV3-2) and TRBJ1-2; D remains unclear. The CDR3 is 14 amino acids. The V end lost 1 base, the J end lost 0 bases, and 6 bases lay between the germline ends. Germline assignment: CDR1 LGHDT and CDR2 YNNKEL (reference sequence). The CDR3 loop is CASSQGGANYGYTF. The DNA for the CDR3 is TGTGCCAGCAGCCAAGGAGGAGCTAACTATGGCTACACCTTC.

The genes are TRBV21-1 and TRBJ1-5. TRBV21-1 is reported as a pseudogene. This CDR3 is built from 17 residues. The CDR3 region has the DNA TGTGCCAGCAGCAAAGGGGCGGGGGGGGAGAGCAATCAGCCCCAGCATTTT. Its protein product is CASSKGAGGESNQPQHF.

This chain uses TRBV3-1 (or the pseudogene TRBV3-2) with TRBJ1-3, with TRBD1 matching over 7 bases. Unmatched junction bases numbered 3, after V lost 4 bases and J lost 0 bases. The length of the CDR3 is 15 residues. Germline V gene data show CDR1 as LGHDT and CDR2 as YNNKEL (reference sequence). CDR3 sequence reads: CASSRTGVSGNTIYF. The CDR3 DNA reads as TGTGCCAGCAGCCGCACAGGGGTCTCTGGAAACACCATATATTTT.

The chain couples TRBV7-8 to TRBJ2-7, with 8 bases aligning to TRBD2. The CDR3 has 15 residues. Germline values: CDR1 SGHVS, CDR2 FQNEAQ. J was trimmed by 0 bases and V by 4 bases; bases with no gene match: 5. CDR3 DNA: TGTGCCAGCAGCTCCGTAGCGGGGAGCTCCTACGAGCAGTACTTC. Amino acids: CASSSVAGSSYEQYF. Looking up the rest from reference TRBV7-8 and TRBJ2-7 gives the full variable domain: GAGVSQSPRYKVAKRGQDVALRCDPISGHVSLFWYQQALGQGPEFLTYFQNEAQLDKSGLPSDRFFAERPEGSVSTLKIQRTQQEDSAVYLCASSSVAGSSYEQYFGPGTRLTVT.

The rearrangement joins TRBV7-9 to TRBJ2-7; TRBD1 matches at 11 bases. In germline, CDR1 is SEHNR, CDR2 FQNEAQ (reference sequence). This CDR3 comprises 16 residues. V lost 5 bases and J lost 6; bases outside the gene matches: 12. CDR3 sequence reads: CASSTWGQGERGEQYF. DNA for the CDR3: TGTGCCAGCAGCACCTGGGGACAGGGGGAGCGCGGCGAGCAGTACTTC.

The genes are TRBV11-2 and TRBJ2-5, with D possibly TRBD1 on 6 matching bases. V was trimmed by 1 base and J by 9 bases, leaving 18 bases between them. The CDR3 has 15 amino acids. The germline V gene encodes CDR1 SGHAT and CDR2 FQNNGV. CDR3 protein: CASSLVLDRTKAQYF. DNA of the CDR3: TGTGCCAGCAGCTTAGTTTTAGACAGGACCAAGGCCCAGTACTTC.

The chain recombines TRBV6-4 with TRBJ2-7; 7 bases fit TRBD2. CDR3 length: 13 residues. Germline CDR1 MRHNA, CDR2 SNTAGT. The V segment lost 4 bases and the J segment 7 bases; nucleotides outside the gene matches: 7. The CDR3 DNA follows: TGTGCCAGCAGTGTCGGACTAGGATTTGAGCAGTACTTC. Encoded protein: CASSVGLGFEQYF.

The J gene is TRBJ2-3, the V gene TRBV24-1; 9 positions match TRBD2. CDR3 length equals 15 residues. The V gene end was trimmed by 4 bases and the J gene end by 5 bases; junction bases not matched to a gene: 6. Germline CDR1 KGHDR, CDR2 SFDVKD. As DNA, the CDR3 is TGTGCCACCAGTGACCGGACTAGCGCGGGAGATACGCAGTATTTT. Residues: CATSDRTSAGDTQYF.

V gene TRBV6-2 or TRBV6-3 combines with J gene TRBJ2-1; D is perhaps TRBD2 (5 bases). The germline V gene has CDR1 MNHEY and CDR2 SVGEGT. The length of the CDR3 is 13 residues. Trimming left V 6 bases short and J 4 bases short, with 10 bases between. The CDR3: CASSDRRYNEQFF. The CDR3 DNA reads TGTGCCAGCAGCGACCGGAGGTACAATGAGCAGTTCTTC.

This clone was observed a single time. The CDR3 loop reads CATTLSDSYEQYF. DNA of the CDR3: TGTGCCACGACATTGTCAGACTCCTACGAGCAGTACTTC. The chain links TRBV2 to TRBJ2-7; D unclear. Trimming removed 10 bases at V and 0 bases at J, with 13 bases between. From germline, CDR1 is SNHLY and CDR2 FYNNEI. CDR3 length: 13 amino acids.

The chain uses TRBV19 and TRBJ1-1, with D hard to call. This CDR3 is built from 14 residues. V lost 0 bases and J 5 bases, leaving 10 bases between the germline ends. The germline gives CDR1 LNHDA, CDR2 SQIVND (reference sequence). The chain's CDR3 is CASSIEAGGTEAFF. Written as DNA, the CDR3 is TGTGCCAGTAGTATAGAGGCAGGCGGGACTGAAGCTTTCTTT.

The chain joins TRBV18 to TRBJ1-1; D may be TRBD1 (5 bases). In germline, CDR1 is KGHSH, CDR2 LQKENI. The CDR3 sequence is 14 residues long. The V and J ends lost 3 bases and 6 bases respectively, with 14 bases between them. The chain's CDR3 is CASSPGGASPEAFF. CDR3 coding DNA: TGTGCCAGCTCACCCGGAGGGGCTTCGCCTGAAGCTTTCTTT.

Here the CDR3 reads CASSQGTSGQETQYF. In nucleotides, the CDR3 is TGCGCCAGCAGCCAAGGGACTAGCGGCCAAGAGACCCAGTACTTC. This sequence joins TRBV4-1 and TRBJ2-5, with 10 bases lining up with TRBD2. With 1 base clipped from V and 1 base from J, the junction kept 0 bases outside the gene matches. The CDR3 sequence is 15 residues long. CDR1 and CDR2 (germline): MGHRA, YSYEKL.

The V gene is TRBV9, the J gene TRBJ2-5; TRBD1 matches at 7 bases. CDR3 length equals 15 residues. V lost 4 bases, J lost 7 bases, and 13 bases stayed unmatched. In germline, CDR1 is SGDLS, CDR2 YYNGEE. CDR3 DNA sequence: TGTGCCAGCAGCCCCTCCGGGACAGCAATGGGGACCCAGTACTTC. This translates into CASSPSGTAMGTQYF.

The chain couples TRBV6-6 to TRBJ2-3; 16 bases fit TRBD2. Trimming took 5 bases from V and 2 from J; bases not matched to a gene: 7. This CDR3 contains 18 residues. Germline CDR1 and CDR2: MNHNY and SVGAGI (reference sequence). The DNA for the CDR3 is TGTGCCAGCAGTCCCGGGACTAGCGGGAGGGCCTACACAGATACGCAGTATTTT. This codes for CASSPGTSGRAYTDTQYF.